This TCR beta chain was recovered during a study of blood T cell repertoires in COVID-19. Study background: Whether acute or convalescent, the COVID-19 samples came from the United States, Italy and Spain. PBMCs, B-cell-depleted T cells, or T cells were the source of the cDNA or gDNA that made up the material.

V was pared by 2 bases and J by 3 bases, with 15 bases between. The CDR3 covers 16 residues. CDR1 and CDR2 from the germline V gene are MNHNS and SASEGT. In the study's own analysis: Reference gene primers were amplified, and this amplification served to estimate nucleated cell counts. The protocol was immunoSEQ multiplex PCR, while the TCRdb copy is restricted to in-frame clones and leaves out a portion. Clone size and the V and J calls come from that table; the DNA yielded D and trimming. The sample holds roughly 120,000 clones; 80% to 95% are singletons and the top ten take around 2%. Patients from Seattle were sampled longitudinally, starting during active infection.

The chain joins TRBV6-1 to TRBJ2-3; D might be TRBD2 (6 bases). Material: peripheral blood. This sequence was found in a man in his fifties with COVID-19, enrolled during active disease. The CDR3 loop reads CASSEMTGSKTDTQYF. Here the CDR3 DNA reads TGTGCCAGCAGTGAAATGACCGGGAGTAAGACAGATACGCAGTATTTT.